This T cell receptor (beta chain) was retrieved from a study of cytomegalovirus exposure and HLA in healthy donors. Study-wide results and caveats: It was taken for granted in presence/absence analyses that sequencing depth across donors was roughly uniform. Relative to the approximately 700-donor mean, N-insertions were reportedly fewer in an Asian-associated ancestry cluster in a later analysis.

Use of 60 Vbeta and 13 Jbeta primers characterized the PCR. Authors' data handling: An analysis performed later counted 73 million or so unique TCR beta chains (roughly 10 million of them shared). TCRdb's table, derived via immunoSEQ multiplex PCR, lists solely in-frame clones and lacks some. D and trimming come from the DNA, and the V and J calls and clone size come from that table. The table records about 150,000 clones, less than 90% of them present only once. As for this clone: Its antigen is undetermined.

Trimming took off 2 bases at V and 0 bases at J, with 10 bases between the two ends. The CDR3 is 15 residues long. Looked up from germline, CDR1 is MNHNS and CDR2 is SASEGT. Sequencing was done on a sample of PBMCs. V is TRBV6-1 and J is TRBJ2-5, with D tentatively TRBD2 (5 bases). The TCR originated in a boy aged 2 to 10 in good health and CMV-seronegative. For the CDR3, the DNA is TGTGCCAGCAGTGAATACGGGATACACCAAGAGACCCAGTACTTC. This translates into CASSEYGIHQETQYF.